What follows are 13 T cell receptor beta chains derived from one specimen sequenced in a study of cytomegalovirus exposure and HLA in healthy donors. Primers included in the PCR were 60 Vbeta and 13 Jbeta primers. TCRdb keeps only in-frame clones here, not all; method: immunoSEQ multiplex PCR. This sample carries 180,000 or so clones, with less than 0.9% going to the ten biggest clones. The source material was PBMCs. These receptors all stem from a boy younger than 18 in good health and CMV-seronegative.

The chain couples TRBV9 to TRBJ1-2; TRBD1 might be the D (5 bases). The CDR3 sequence is 17 residues long. CDR1 and CDR2 (germline): SGDLS, YYNGEE. Trimming took off 5 bases at V and 1 base at J, with 21 bases between the two ends. CDR3 sequence (DNA): TGTGCCAGCAGTCAACAGGTTCATGAGGGACTTAACTATGGCTACACCTTC. Encoded protein: CASSQQVHEGLNYGYTF.

The chain employs TRBV4-1 and TRBJ2-4, with D maybe TRBD2 (5 bases). V shed 0 bases and J shed 3 bases, with 15 bases lying between them. The CDR3 consists of 17 residues. Germline V gene data show CDR1 as MGHRA and CDR2 as YSYEKL. CDR3 sequence: CASSQDRTLGDKNIQYF. The CDR3 nucleotides read TGCGCCAGCAGCCAAGATAGGACCCTCGGGGACAAAAACATTCAGTACTTC.

The chain couples TRBV5-4 to TRBJ2-3; D is possibly TRBD2 (5 bases). Germline-derived CDR1 and CDR2 are SGHNT and YYREEE (reference sequence). The CDR3 spans 15 residues. The ends were cut back, 3 bases at V and 4 bases at J, with 15 bases in the middle. CDR3: CASSSGLERADTQYF. CDR3 nucleotides: TGTGCCAGCAGCTCCGGACTGGAGCGAGCAGATACGCAGTATTTT.

V gene TRBV5-4 combines with J gene TRBJ2-6; no clear D gene. V was trimmed by 0 bases and J by 1 base, leaving 2 bases between them. Germline V gives CDR1 SGHNT, CDR2 YYREEE (reference sequence). The CDR3 length is 14 residues. CDR3 DNA: TGTGCCAGCAGCTTGGTATCTGGGGCCAACGTCCTGACTTTC. This codes for CASSLVSGANVLTF.

V and J are TRBV7-9 and TRBJ2-5, with 11 bases fitting TRBD2. CDR3 length equals 16 residues. The ends lost 0 bases at V and 7 bases at J; junction bases unmatched: 7. From germline, CDR1 is SEHNR and CDR2 FQNEAQ (reference sequence). The CDR3 DNA follows: TGTGCCAGCAGCTTAGCACTAGCGGGGGAAGAAGGGACCCAGTACTTC. Residues: CASSLALAGEEGTQYF. The whole variable domain, remainder taken from reference TRBV7-9 and TRBJ2-5, is DTGVSQNPRHKITKRGQNVTFRCDPISEHNRLYWYRQTLGQGPEFLTYFQNEAQLEKSRLLSDRFSAERPKGSFSTLEIQRTEQGDSAMYLCASSLALAGEEGTQYFGPGTRLLVL.

The rearrangement links TRBV11-2 to TRBJ1-2; 7 bases fit TRBD1. Trimming took 2 bases from V and 8 from J; bases not matched to a gene: 8. The germline gives CDR1 SGHAT, CDR2 FQNNGV. The CDR3 is 14 amino acids. As DNA, the CDR3 is TGTGCCAGCAGCTTAACGAAGGGGGCGCACGGCTACACCTTC. Amino acid sequence: CASSLTKGAHGYTF.

As regards this clone: Other DNA sequences in this sample translate to the same CDR3. The chain uses TRBV18 and TRBJ1-4; 10 bases agree with TRBD1. Per the germline V gene, CDR1 is KGHSH and CDR2 is LQKENI. The V and J ends lost 3 bases and 5 bases, in that order; junction bases with no gene match: 0. The length of the CDR3 is 14 residues. The CDR3 sequence is CASSPDRGNEKLFF. CDR3 DNA sequence: TGTGCCAGCTCACCGGACAGGGGGAATGAAAAACTGTTTTTT.

The rearrangement links TRBV9 to TRBJ2-7; TRBD2 might be the D (6 bases). Trimming pared 4 bases from V and 6 bases from J, leaving 8 bases between. Looked up from germline, CDR1 is SGDLS and CDR2 is YYNGEE. The CDR3 has 11 amino acids. As DNA, the CDR3 is TGTGCCAGCAGCACCGGGGGCGAGCAGTACTTC. It specifies CASSTGGEQYF.

This sequence joins TRBV16 and TRBJ1-1; no firm D call. The V gene lost 2 bases and the J gene lost 6 bases, with 10 bases spanning the gap. The CDR3 consists of 13 residues. Germline CDR1 and CDR2: KGHSY and FQNENV. This CDR3 reads CASSQTIRAEAFF. CDR3 bases: TGTGCCAGCAGCCAAACTATCCGGGCTGAAGCTTTCTTT. Based on the CDR3 plus reference TRBV16 and TRBJ1-1, the full variable domain is GEEVAQTPKHLVRGEGQKAKLYCAPIKGHSYVFWYQQVLKNEFKFLISFQNENVFDETGMPKERFSAKCLPNSPCSLEIQATKLEDSAVYFCASSQTIRAEAFFGQGTRLTVV.

This chain uses TRBV11-2 with TRBJ2-7; D call uncertain. CDR3 size: 13 residues. V lost 3 bases, J lost 3 bases, and 9 bases lay in between. The germline V gene has CDR1 SGHAT and CDR2 FQNNGV. CDR3 sequence (DNA): TGTGCCAGCAGCTTGGGCTATCTCTACGAGCAGTACTTC. Its translation: CASSLGYLYEQYF. The full variable domain, completed using reference TRBV11-2 and TRBJ2-7, is EAGVAQSPRYKIIEKRQSVAFWCNPISGHATLYWYQQILGQGPKLLIQFQNNGVVDDSQLPKDRFSAERLKGVDSTLKIQPAKLEDSAVYLCASSLGYLYEQYFGPGTRLTVT.

This chain connects TRBV6-1 to TRBJ2-5; TRBD2 aligns across 14 bases. The J call is doubtful: the DNA matches TRBJ2-7 better. CDR3 length: 15 amino acids. In germline, CDR1 is MNHNS, CDR2 SASEGT. CDR3 in amino acids: CASSEGLAGAYEQYF. CDR3 in DNA: TGTGCCAGCAGTGAGGGACTAGCGGGGGCTTACGAGCAGTACTTC.

This chain joins TRBV6-5 and TRBJ1-1; possible D gene TRBD1, 6 bases. The CDR3 has 14 amino acids. CDR1 MNHEY and CDR2 SVGAGI come from the germline V gene. Trimming removed 6 bases from V and 4 bases from J, with 15 bases in between. The CDR3 DNA reads TGTGCCAGCAGAACACAGGGAGGGCTCACTGAAGCTTTCTTT. Residues: CASRTQGGLTEAFF.

The chain uses TRBV9 and TRBJ2-1; 7 bases map to TRBD1. CDR3 length: 15 residues. Germline trimming cut 4 bases from V and 0 bases from J; bases unmatched to any gene: 4. Germline V gene sequence: CDR1 SGDLS, CDR2 YYNGEE. The CDR3, as DNA: TGTGCCAGCAGCCCTAGACAGGGCTCCTACAATGAGCAGTTCTTC. Protein product: CASSPRQGSYNEQFF.